This T cell receptor (beta chain) was sequenced for a study of tumor T cells in aggressive B-cell lymphoma. This clone appeared once. The table came from immunoSEQ multiplex PCR; TCRdb's copy has only in-frame clones and leaves some out. The sample yields thousands of clones, around 83% seen once. Germline V gene data show CDR1 as SGDLS and CDR2 as YYNGEE. Between the trimmed V and J ends, which lost 4 bases and 2 bases, there was a span of 10 bases. There are 13 residues in the CDR3. The sequenced sample was tumor tissue. V and J are TRBV9 and TRBJ2-7; no clear D. The clonotype was recovered from an adult with diffuse large B cell lymphoma. CDR3 nucleotides: TGTGCCAGCAGCCCCGGGTCCCCCTACGAGCAGTACTTC. Amino acid sequence: CASSPGSPYEQYF.